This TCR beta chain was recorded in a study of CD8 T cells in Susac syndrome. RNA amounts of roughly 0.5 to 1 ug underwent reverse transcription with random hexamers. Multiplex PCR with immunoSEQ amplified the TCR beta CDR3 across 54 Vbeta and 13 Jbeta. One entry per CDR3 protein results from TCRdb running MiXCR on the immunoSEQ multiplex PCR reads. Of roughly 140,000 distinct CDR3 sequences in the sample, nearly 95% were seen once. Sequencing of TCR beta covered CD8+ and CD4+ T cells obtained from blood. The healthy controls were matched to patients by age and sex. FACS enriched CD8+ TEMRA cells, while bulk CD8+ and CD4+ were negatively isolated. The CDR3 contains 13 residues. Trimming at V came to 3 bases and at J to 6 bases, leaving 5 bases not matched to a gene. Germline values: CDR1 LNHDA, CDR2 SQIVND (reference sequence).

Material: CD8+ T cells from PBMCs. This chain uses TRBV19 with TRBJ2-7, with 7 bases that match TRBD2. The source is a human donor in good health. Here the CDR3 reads CASSIAGVREQYF. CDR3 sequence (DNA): TGTGCCAGTAGTATCGCGGGAGTCCGCGAGCAGTACTTC. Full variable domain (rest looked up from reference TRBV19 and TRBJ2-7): DGGITQSPKYLFRKEGQNVTLSCEQNLNHDAMYWYRQDPGQGLRLIYYSQIVNDFQKGDIAEGYSVSREKKESFPLTVTSAQKNPTAFYLCASSIAGVREQYFGPGTRLTVT.